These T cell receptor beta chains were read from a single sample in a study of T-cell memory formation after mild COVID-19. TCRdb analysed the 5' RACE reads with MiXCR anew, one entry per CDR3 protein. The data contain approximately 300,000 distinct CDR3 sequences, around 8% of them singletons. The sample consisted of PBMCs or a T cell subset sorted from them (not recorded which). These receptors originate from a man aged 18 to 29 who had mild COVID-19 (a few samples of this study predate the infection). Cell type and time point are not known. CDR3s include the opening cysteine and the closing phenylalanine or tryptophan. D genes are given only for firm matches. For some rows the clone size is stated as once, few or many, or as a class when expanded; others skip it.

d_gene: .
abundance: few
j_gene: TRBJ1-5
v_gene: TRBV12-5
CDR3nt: TGTGCTAGTGGTTCAGGGCAACAGCCCCAGCATTTT
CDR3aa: CASGSGQQPQHF

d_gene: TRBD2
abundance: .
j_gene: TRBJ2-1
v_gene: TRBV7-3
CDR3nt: TGTGCCAGCAGCCCGACTAGCGGGGGGGCAAGTGAGCAGTTCTTC
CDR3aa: CASSPTSGGASEQFF

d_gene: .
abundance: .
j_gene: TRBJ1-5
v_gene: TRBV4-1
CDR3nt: TGCGCCAGCAGCCAAGATATGACAGTCGATCAGCCCCAGCATTTT
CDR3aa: CASSQDMTVDQPQHF

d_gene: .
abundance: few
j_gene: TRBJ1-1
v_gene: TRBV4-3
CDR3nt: TGCGCCAGCAGCCAAGATTACAGCGGCGCGAACACTGAAGCTTTCTTT
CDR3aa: CASSQDYSGANTEAFF

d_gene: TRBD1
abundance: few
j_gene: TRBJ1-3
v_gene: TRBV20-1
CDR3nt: TGCAGTGGGAAGGGATCAGGGGACAGGGATAGCTCTGGAAACACCATATATTTT
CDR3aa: CSGKGSGDRDSSGNTIYF

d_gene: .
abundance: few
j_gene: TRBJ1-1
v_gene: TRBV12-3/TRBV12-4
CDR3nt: TGTGCCAGCAGTCGGAGGTGGGACACTGAAGCTTTCTTT
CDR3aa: CASSRRWDTEAFF

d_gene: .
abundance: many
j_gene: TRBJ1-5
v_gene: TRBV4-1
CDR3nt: TGCGCCAGCAGCCAAGTTGGGGGCAGGGCCTGGGGGCAGCCCCAGCATTTT
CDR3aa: CASSQVGGRAWGQPQHF

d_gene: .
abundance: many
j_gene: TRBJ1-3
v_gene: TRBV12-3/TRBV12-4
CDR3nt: TGTGCCAATGCGTGGGCTGGAAACACCATATATTTT
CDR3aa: CANAWAGNTIYF

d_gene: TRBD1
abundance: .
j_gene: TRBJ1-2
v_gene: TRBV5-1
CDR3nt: TGCGCCAGCAGCACCCAAGGGACAGGGGGCGACTATGGCTACACCTTC
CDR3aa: CASSTQGTGGDYGYTF

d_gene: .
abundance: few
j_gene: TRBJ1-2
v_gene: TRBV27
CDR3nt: TGTGCCAGCAGTTTCCGCCCCGTGAGAGGCCCCTATGGCTACACCTTC
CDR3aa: CASSFRPVRGPYGYTF

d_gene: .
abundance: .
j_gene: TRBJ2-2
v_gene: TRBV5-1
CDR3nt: TGCGCCAGCAGCTTTGAGAGGAACACCGGGGAGCTGTTTTTT
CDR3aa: CASSFERNTGELFF

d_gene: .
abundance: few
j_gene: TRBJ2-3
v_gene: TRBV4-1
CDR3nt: TGCGCCAGCAGCCAAGATGACGGGCCAGGGGATACGCAGTATTTT
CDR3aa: CASSQDDGPGDTQYF